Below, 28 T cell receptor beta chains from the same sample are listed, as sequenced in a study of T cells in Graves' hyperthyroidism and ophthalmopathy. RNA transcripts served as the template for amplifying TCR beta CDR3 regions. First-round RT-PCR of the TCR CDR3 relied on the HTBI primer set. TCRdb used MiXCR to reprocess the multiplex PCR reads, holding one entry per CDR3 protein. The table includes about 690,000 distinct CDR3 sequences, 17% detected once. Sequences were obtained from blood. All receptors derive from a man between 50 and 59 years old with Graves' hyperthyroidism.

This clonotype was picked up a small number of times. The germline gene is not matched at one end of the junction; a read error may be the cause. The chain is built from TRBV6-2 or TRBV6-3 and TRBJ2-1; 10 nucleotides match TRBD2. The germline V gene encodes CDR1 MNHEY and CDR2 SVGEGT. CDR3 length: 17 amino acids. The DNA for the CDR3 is TGTGCCAGCAGTGACTCCTCCAGCGGGGGGGGATACAATGAGCAGTTCTTC. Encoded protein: CASSDSSSGGGYNEQFF.

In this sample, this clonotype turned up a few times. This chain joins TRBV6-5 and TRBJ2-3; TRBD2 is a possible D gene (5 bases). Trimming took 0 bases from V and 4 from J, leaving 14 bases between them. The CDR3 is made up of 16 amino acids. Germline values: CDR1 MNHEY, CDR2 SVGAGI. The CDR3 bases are TGTGCCAGCAGTTACTCGTACGGGGAAATTGCAGATACGCAGTATTTT. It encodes CASSYSYGEIADTQYF.

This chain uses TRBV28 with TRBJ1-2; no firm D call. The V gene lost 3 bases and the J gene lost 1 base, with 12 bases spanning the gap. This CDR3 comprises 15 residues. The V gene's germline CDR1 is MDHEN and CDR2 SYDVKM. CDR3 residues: CASSFVDRLNYGYTF. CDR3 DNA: TGTGCCAGCAGTTTCGTGGACCGACTTAACTATGGCTACACCTTC.

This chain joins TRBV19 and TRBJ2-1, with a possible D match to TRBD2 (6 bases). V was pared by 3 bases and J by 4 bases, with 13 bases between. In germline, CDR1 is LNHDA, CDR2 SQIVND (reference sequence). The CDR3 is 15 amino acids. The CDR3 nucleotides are TGTGCCAGTAGTATTTCGGACTATGCGTACAATGAGCAGTTCTTC. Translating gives CASSISDYAYNEQFF.

The CDR3 DNA reads as TGTGCCAGTAGTCCCGGACAGGGGAGGTTTAATGAGCAGTTCTTC. It encodes CASSPGQGRFNEQFF. V and J are TRBV19 and TRBJ2-1, with 9 bases fitting TRBD1. J was trimmed by 7 bases and V by 5 bases; bases with no gene match: 9. CDR1 is LNHDA, CDR2 SQIVND, per germline (reference sequence). The CDR3 is made up of 15 amino acids.

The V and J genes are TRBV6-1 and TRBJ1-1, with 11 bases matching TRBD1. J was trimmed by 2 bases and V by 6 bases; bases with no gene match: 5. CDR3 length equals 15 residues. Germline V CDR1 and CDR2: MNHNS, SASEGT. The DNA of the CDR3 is TGTGCCAGCAGACGGGACAGGGGGTCAAACACTGAAGCTTTCTTT. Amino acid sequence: CASRRDRGSNTEAFF.

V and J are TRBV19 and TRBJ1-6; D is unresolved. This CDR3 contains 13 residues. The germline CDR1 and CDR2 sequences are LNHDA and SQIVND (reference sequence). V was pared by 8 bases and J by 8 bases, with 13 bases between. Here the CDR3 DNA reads TGTGCCAGTCGCTCGCGTAAGGATTCACCCCTCCACTTT. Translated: CASRSRKDSPLHF.

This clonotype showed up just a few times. CDR3 nucleotide sequence: TGCAGTGCTAGAGATTACTTCAGACAGGGCGGCAATCAGCCCCAGCATTTT. It translates to CSARDYFRQGGNQPQHF. The chain is built from TRBV20-1 and TRBJ1-5; 7 nucleotides agree with TRBD1. The CDR3 covers 17 residues. The trim removed 0 bases at V and 2 bases at J, leaving 10 bases unmatched. Germline V CDR1 and CDR2: DFQATT, SNEGSKA (reference sequence).

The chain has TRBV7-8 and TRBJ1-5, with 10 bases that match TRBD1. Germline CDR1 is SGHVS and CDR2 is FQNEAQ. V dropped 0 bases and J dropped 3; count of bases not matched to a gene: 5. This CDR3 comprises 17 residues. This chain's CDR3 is CASSLARQGADNQPQHF. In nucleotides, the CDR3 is TGTGCCAGCAGCTTAGCCAGACAGGGGGCCGACAATCAGCCCCAGCATTTT.

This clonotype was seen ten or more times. CDR3 sequence reads: CASSEGQTSRGELFF. In DNA form, the CDR3 reads TGTGCCAGCAGTGAAGGACAGACGTCACGGGGGGAGCTGTTTTTT. The chain is built from TRBV2 and TRBJ2-2; possible D gene TRBD1, 5 bases. The V gene lost 1 base and the J gene lost 8 bases, with 14 bases spanning the gap. The CDR3 runs 15 residues. Per the germline V gene, CDR1 is SNHLY and CDR2 is FYNNEI.

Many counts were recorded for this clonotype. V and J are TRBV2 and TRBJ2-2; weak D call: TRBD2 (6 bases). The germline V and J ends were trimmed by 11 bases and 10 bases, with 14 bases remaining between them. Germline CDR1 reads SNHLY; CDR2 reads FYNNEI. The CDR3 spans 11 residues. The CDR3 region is CAGRFQEELFF. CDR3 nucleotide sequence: TGTGCCGGGAGGTTTCAAGAGGAGCTGTTTTTT.

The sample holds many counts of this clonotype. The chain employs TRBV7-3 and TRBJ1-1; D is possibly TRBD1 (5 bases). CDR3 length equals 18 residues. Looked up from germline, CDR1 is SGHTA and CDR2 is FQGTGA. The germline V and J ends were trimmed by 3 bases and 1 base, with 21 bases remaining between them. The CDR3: CASSFLLGDPGRNTEAFF. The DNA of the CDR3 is TGTGCCAGCAGCTTTTTATTGGGGGATCCGGGGAGGAACACTGAAGCTTTCTTT. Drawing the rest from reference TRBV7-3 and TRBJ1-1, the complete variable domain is GAGVSQTPSNKVTEKGKYVELRCDPISGHTALYWYRQSLGQGPEFLIYFQGTGAADDSGLPNDRFFAVRPEGSVSTLKIQRTERGDSAVYLCASSFLLGDPGRNTEAFFGQGTRLTVV.

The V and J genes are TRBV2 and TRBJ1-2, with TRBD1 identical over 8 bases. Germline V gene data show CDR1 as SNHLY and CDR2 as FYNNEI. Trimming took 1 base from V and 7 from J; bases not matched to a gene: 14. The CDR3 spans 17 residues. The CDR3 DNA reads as TGTGCCAGCAGTGAAGTGGGTTCCGGACAGGGAGTAGGTGGCTACACCTTC. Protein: CASSEVGSGQGVGGYTF.

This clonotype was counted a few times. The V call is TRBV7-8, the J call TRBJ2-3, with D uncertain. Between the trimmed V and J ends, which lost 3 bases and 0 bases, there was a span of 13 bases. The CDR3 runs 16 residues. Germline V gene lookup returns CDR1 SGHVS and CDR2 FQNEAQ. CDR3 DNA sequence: TGTGCCAGCAGCTTTTCAAGGGCCCTGAGCACAGATACGCAGTATTTT. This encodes CASSFSRALSTDTQYF.

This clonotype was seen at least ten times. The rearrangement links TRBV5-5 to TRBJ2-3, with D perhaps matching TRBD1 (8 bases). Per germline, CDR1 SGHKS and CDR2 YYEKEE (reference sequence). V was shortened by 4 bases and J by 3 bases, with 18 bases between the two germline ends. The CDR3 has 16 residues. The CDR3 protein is CASSHHGQGGTDTQYF. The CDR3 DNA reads TGTGCCAGCAGCCACCACGGACAGGGAGGGACAGATACGCAGTATTTT.

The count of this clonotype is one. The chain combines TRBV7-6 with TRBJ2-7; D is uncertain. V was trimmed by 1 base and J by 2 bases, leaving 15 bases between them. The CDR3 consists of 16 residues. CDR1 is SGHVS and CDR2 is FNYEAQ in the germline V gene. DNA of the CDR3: TGTGCCAGCAGCTTAGATCAGAGGAGAGTCCCCTACGAGCAGTACTTC. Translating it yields CASSLDQRRVPYEQYF.

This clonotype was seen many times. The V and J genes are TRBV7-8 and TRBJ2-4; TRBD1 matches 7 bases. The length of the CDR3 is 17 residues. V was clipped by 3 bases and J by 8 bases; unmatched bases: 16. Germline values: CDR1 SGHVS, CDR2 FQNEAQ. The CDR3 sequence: CASSLGARDSHVDIQYF. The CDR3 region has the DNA TGTGCCAGCAGCTTGGGCGCGAGGGACAGCCATGTGGACATTCAGTACTTC.

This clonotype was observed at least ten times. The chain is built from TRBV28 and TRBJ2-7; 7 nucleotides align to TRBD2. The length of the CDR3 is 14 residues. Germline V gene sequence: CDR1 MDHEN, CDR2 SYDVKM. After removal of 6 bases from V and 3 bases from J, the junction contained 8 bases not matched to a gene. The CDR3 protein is CASRLTSRYYEQYF. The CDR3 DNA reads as TGTGCCAGCAGGTTGACTAGCCGTTACTACGAGCAGTACTTC.

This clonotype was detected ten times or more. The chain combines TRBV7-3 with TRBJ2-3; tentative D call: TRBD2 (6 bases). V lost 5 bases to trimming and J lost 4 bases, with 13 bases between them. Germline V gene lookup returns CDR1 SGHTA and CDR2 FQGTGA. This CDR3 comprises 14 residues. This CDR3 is CASSPTSFSDTQYF. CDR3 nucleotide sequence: TGTGCCAGCAGCCCGACTAGTTTCTCAGATACGCAGTATTTT.

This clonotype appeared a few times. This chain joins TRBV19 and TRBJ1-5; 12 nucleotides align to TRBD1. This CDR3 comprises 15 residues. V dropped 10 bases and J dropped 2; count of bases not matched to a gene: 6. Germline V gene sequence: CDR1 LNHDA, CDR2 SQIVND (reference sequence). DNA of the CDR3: TGTGCCACCTCCGGGACAGGGGGCGGCAATCAGCCCCAGCATTTT. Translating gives CATSGTGGGNQPQHF.

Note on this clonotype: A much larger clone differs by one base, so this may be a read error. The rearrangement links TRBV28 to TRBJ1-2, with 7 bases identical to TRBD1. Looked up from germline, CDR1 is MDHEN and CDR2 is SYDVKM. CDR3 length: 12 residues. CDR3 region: CAGSLGQHGYTF. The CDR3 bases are TGTGCCGGCAGTTTGGGACAGCATGGCTACACCTTC.

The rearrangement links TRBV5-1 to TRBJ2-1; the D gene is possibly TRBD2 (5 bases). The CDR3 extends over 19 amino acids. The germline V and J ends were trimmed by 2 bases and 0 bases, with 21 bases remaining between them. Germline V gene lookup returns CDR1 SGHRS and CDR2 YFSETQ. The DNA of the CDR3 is TGCGCCAGCAGCTTCAGGACTGAGGATCTATACATCTCCTACAATGAGCAGTTCTTC. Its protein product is CASSFRTEDLYISYNEQFF.

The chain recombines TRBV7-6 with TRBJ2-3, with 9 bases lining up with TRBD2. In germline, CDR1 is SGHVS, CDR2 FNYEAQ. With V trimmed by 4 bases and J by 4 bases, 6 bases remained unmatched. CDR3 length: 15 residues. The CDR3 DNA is TGTGCCAGCAGCTGGTCTAGCGGGGAGGCAGATACGCAGTATTTT. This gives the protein CASSWSSGEADTQYF.

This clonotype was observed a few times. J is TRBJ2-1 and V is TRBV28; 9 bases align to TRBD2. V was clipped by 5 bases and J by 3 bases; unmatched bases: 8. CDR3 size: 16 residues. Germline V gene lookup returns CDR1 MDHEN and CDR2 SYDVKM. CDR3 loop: CASSTRLADDYNEQFF. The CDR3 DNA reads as TGTGCCAGCAGTACCAGACTAGCGGACGACTACAATGAGCAGTTCTTC.

The chain's CDR3 is CASSVTGYSGLAVEQYF. CDR3 DNA: TGTGCCAGCAGTGTTACTGGATATTCGGGACTAGCGGTGGAGCAGTACTTC. This sequence joins TRBV25-1 and TRBJ2-7; 11 bases are a match to TRBD2. V gave up 4 bases and J gave up 7 bases; unmatched junction bases: 15. Germline CDR1 MGHDK, CDR2 SYGVNS. The CDR3 runs to 17 residues.

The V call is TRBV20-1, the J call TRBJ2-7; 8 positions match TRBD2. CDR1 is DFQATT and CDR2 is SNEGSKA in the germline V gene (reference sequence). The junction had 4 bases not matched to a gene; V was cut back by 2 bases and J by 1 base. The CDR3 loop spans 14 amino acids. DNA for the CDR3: TGCAGTGCTAGAATCTTAGCGGGATCCTACGAGCAGTACTTC. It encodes CSARILAGSYEQYF.

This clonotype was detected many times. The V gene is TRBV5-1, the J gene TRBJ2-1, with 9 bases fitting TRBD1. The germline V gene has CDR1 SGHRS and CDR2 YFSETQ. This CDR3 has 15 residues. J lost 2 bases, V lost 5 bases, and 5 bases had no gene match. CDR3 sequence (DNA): TGCGCCAGCAGGATAGACAGGGGGGCCTACAATGAGCAGTTCTTC. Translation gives CASRIDRGAYNEQFF.

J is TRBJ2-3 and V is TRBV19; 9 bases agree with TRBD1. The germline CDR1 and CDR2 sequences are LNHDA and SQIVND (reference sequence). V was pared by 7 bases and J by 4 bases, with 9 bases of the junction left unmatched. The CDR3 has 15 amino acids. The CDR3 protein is CASTTDRGGADTQYF. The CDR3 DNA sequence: TGTGCCAGTACTACGGACAGGGGAGGCGCAGATACGCAGTATTTT.